This T cell receptor (beta chain) emerged from a study of PD-L1 blockade in urothelial cancer. Study-wide context: Every 3 weeks, patients received intravenous atezolizumab 1,200 mg, beginning 2014.

In its sample, this clone was seen a few times. Noted time point: peripheral blood 6 weeks after treatment start. Metastatic or locally advanced urothelial carcinoma was present in the patients. Only in-frame clones appear in the TCRdb table, and some are missing; sequencing was by immunoSEQ multiplex PCR. This table holds about 45,000 clones, approximately 78% found once. The germline V gene has CDR1 MDHEN and CDR2 SYDVKM. V lost 4 bases to trimming and J lost 1 base, with 11 bases between them. The CDR3 is 14 residues long. The clonotype originates from a man aged 60 to 69 with urothelial cancer. The sequencing here drew on PBMCs, taken around atezolizumab (anti-PD-L1) treatment. V usage is TRBV28 and J usage is TRBJ2-7; possibly TRBD2 for D (5 bases). The chain's CDR3 is CASSSGGSSYEQYF. CDR3 nucleotides: TGTGCCAGCAGTTCCGGCGGGTCGTCCTACGAGCAGTACTTC. Variable domain in full (rest from reference TRBV28 and TRBJ2-7): DVKVTQSSRYLVKRTGEKVFLECVQDMDHENMFWYRQDPGLGLRLIYFSYDVKMKEKGDIPEGYSVSREKKERFSLILESASTNQTSMYLCASSSGGSSYEQYFGPGTRLTVT.